This T cell receptor beta chain comes out of a study of CD8 T cells in ankylosing spondylitis. Broader study findings: Characteristic of ankylosing spondylitis blood, it appeared, was a TCR beta motif comprising fewer than 10 highly homologous variants. CD8+ by phenotype, disease-linked clones were relatively rare in peripheral blood. There was reportedly significant enrichment of clones that were disease-linked in matched ankylosing spondylitis synovial fluid.

This clonotype appeared many times. Its antigen remains unknown. Per the germline V gene, CDR1 is DFQATT and CDR2 is SNEGSKA (reference sequence). Germline trimming cut 2 bases from V and 6 bases from J; bases unmatched to any gene: 9. The CDR3 spans 14 residues. A quantitative 5'-RACE method, one with molecular barcodes, was used to make TCR beta libraries. In TCRdb, the 5' RACE reads were re-called with MiXCR into one record per CDR3 protein. Counted here are hundreds of thousands of distinct CDR3 sequences, 8% to 9.5% occurring once; the ten biggest clones make up around 6.8%. The material sequenced was blood, either unsorted or a sorted T cell fraction (not recorded which). This TCR derives from a male donor with ankylosing spondylitis or in good health (not recorded which). V and J are TRBV20-1 and TRBJ1-2; 7 bases map to TRBD1. The CDR3 DNA reads TGCAGTGCTAGACCCCGGACAGGACGGGATGGCTACACCTTC. This gives the protein CSARPRTGRDGYTF.